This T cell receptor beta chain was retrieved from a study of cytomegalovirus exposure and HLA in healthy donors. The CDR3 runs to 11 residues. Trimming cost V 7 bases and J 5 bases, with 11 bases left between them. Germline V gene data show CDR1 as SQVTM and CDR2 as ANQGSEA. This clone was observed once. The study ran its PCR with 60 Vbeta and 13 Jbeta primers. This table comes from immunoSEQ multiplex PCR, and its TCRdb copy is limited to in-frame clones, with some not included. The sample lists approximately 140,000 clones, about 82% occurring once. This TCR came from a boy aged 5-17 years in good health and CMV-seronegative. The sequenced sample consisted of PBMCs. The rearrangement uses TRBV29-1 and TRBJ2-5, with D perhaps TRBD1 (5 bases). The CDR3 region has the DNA TGCAGCGCCTGGGGCTGGGAGACCCAGTACTTC. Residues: CSAWGWETQYF.